A single sample gave rise to the 25 T cell receptor beta chains below, sequenced in a study of shared clonotypes between healthy human individuals. Produced via immunoSEQ multiplex PCR; TCRdb's table is partial and in-frame only. The table includes about 2.3 million clones, around 90% detected once. Input material: naive CD4+ T cells from PBMCs. Subset noted: CD45RA+ positively selected. These receptors all stem from a man between 18 and 29 years old in good health. Some clones in this sample may be carry-over from other donors' samples.

J is TRBJ1-2 and V is TRBV30; D is undetermined. This CDR3 has 13 residues. CDR1 GTSNPN and CDR2 SVGIG come from the germline V gene (reference sequence). The V and J ends lost 0 bases and 5 bases respectively, with 10 bases between them. DNA for the CDR3: TGTGCCTGGAGTGTTGGTGACACATATGGCTACACCTTC. Its translation: CAWSVGDTYGYTF.

The chain has TRBV7-9 and TRBJ2-2, with 8 bases lining up with TRBD2. The V gene's germline CDR1 is SEHNR and CDR2 FQNEAQ (reference sequence). The CDR3 is 14 amino acids. V trimming: 4 bases; J trimming: 6 bases; junction bases outside the gene matches: 4. Here the CDR3 reads CASSSGTRPGELFF. CDR3 sequence (DNA): TGTGCCAGCAGCTCCGGGACTAGACCCGGGGAGCTGTTTTTT. Full variable domain (remainder filled in from reference TRBV7-9 and TRBJ2-2): DTGVSQNPRHKITKRGQNVTFRCDPISEHNRLYWYRQTLGQGPEFLTYFQNEAQLEKSRLLSDRFSAERPKGSFSTLEIQRTEQGDSAMYLCASSSGTRPGELFFGEGSRLTVL.

The table lists this clone with a count of one. The rearrangement joins TRBV2 to TRBJ2-3; a possible D gene is TRBD2 (7 bases). This CDR3 region has 12 residues. Per germline, CDR1 SNHLY and CDR2 FYNNEI. The V and J ends lost 8 bases and 4 bases respectively, with 10 bases between them. The CDR3 DNA is TGTGCCAGCCGGCGGGGGCCAGATACGCAGTATTTT. Residues: CASRRGPDTQYF.

This rearrangement joins TRBV29-1 to TRBJ2-5; tentative D call: TRBD2 (7 bases). The CDR3 is 16 residues long. The germline CDR1 and CDR2 sequences are SQVTM and ANQGSEA. The ends were cut back, 0 bases at V and 4 bases at J, with 18 bases in the middle. CDR3 sequence reads: CSVEDLRGARGETQYF. The CDR3 DNA is TGCAGCGTTGAAGATCTTCGGGGGGCGAGGGGAGAGACCCAGTACTTC.

The table lists this clone with a count of one. The chain has TRBV15 and TRBJ2-1, with a possible D match to TRBD2 (6 bases). CDR3 length: 12 residues. The V gene's germline CDR1 is LNHNV and CDR2 YYDKDF (reference sequence). The V end lost 8 bases, the J end lost 7 bases, and 12 bases lay between the germline ends. The CDR3 DNA sequence: TGTGCCACCGGGGGACTGCGGAATGAGCAGTTCTTC. Residues: CATGGLRNEQFF.

The rearrangement links TRBV5-1 to TRBJ2-7; D possibly uses TRBD1 or TRBD2 (5 bases each). The CDR3 extends over 16 amino acids. V lost 0 bases and J lost 2, with 15 bases in between. Germline CDR1 is SGHRS and CDR2 is YFSETQ. The CDR3: CASSLAGARTPYEQYF. For the CDR3, the DNA is TGCGCCAGCAGCTTGGCCGGGGCTAGAACCCCCTACGAGCAGTACTTC.

The chain recombines TRBV6-1 with TRBJ2-3; weak D call: TRBD1 (6 bases). The germline V gene has CDR1 MNHNS and CDR2 SASEGT. V was trimmed by 3 bases and J by 6 bases, leaving 7 bases between them. The CDR3 sequence is 12 residues long. The CDR3 coding sequence is TGTGCCAGCAGTGAGCAGGGGGATACGCAGTATTTT. Amino acids: CASSEQGDTQYF.

The rearrangement links TRBV28 to TRBJ2-3; tentatively, D is TRBD1 (6 bases). The V gene's germline CDR1 is MDHEN and CDR2 SYDVKM. V was shortened by 5 bases and J by 11 bases, with 11 bases between the two germline ends. The CDR3 contains 11 residues. As DNA, the CDR3 is TGTGCCAGCAGTACCCTCAGGGGGCAGTATTTT. This sequence encodes CASSTLRGQYF.

The V gene is TRBV19, the J gene TRBJ1-1; TRBD1 might be the D (6 bases). CDR1 LNHDA and CDR2 SQIVND come from the germline V gene (reference sequence). V dropped 7 bases and J dropped 2 bases, with 23 bases sitting between them. The CDR3 is 17 amino acids. The CDR3 nucleotides read TGTGCCAGTACCCCCCGGGGGGCAGGAGGGGGTAACACTGAAGCTTTCTTT. Translating gives CASTPRGAGGGNTEAFF.

The rearrangement joins TRBV18 to TRBJ2-5; TRBD2 agrees at 7 bases. V dropped 3 bases and J dropped 1; count of bases not matched to a gene: 5. There are 15 residues in the CDR3. Germline V gene lookup returns CDR1 KGHSH and CDR2 LQKENI. CDR3 sequence: CASSPVAGAQETQYF. The CDR3 nucleotides are TGTGCCAGCTCACCGGTGGCGGGAGCCCAAGAGACCCAGTACTTC. The full variable domain, its missing parts supplied by reference TRBV18 and TRBJ2-5, is NAGVMQNPRHLVRRRGQEARLRCSPMKGHSHVYWYRQLPEEGLKFMVYLQKENIIDESGMPKERFSAEFPKEGPSILRIQQVVRGDSAAYFCASSPVAGAQETQYFGPGTRLLVL.

For this clone: This sample includes further DNA sequences coding for the same CDR3. The chain couples TRBV27 to TRBJ2-7; 10 bases fit TRBD2. Germline lookup yields CDR1 MNHEY and CDR2 SMNVEV (reference sequence). V was pared by 4 bases and J by 1 base, with 7 bases of the junction left unmatched. This CDR3 contains 16 residues. This CDR3 reads CASSSPSGRASYEQYF. CDR3 DNA sequence: TGTGCCAGCAGTTCTCCCAGCGGGAGGGCTTCCTACGAGCAGTACTTC.

The rearrangement joins TRBV4-3 to TRBJ2-7, with D maybe TRBD2 (5 bases). From germline, CDR1 is LGHNA and CDR2 YSLEER. The V and J ends lost 2 bases and 2 bases respectively, with 10 bases between them. The CDR3 runs to 14 residues. Here the CDR3 reads CASSQTLAPYEQYF. In DNA form, the CDR3 reads TGCGCCAGCAGCCAAACCCTAGCACCCTACGAGCAGTACTTC.

CDR3 DNA sequence: TGTGCCAGCTCACCACCGGGGACTAGAAGGGACGAGCAGTACTTC. As protein: CASSPPGTRRDEQYF. The J gene is TRBJ2-7, the V gene TRBV18; 8 positions match TRBD2. The CDR3 loop spans 15 amino acids. Losses at the gene ends were 0 bases for V and 5 bases for J; bases not matched to a gene: 6. In germline, CDR1 is KGHSH, CDR2 LQKENI.

CDR3 nucleotide sequence: TGTGCCAGCAGTACCCGGGACAGGGGGAACACTGAAGCTTTCTTT. Translating gives CASSTRDRGNTEAFF. The V call is TRBV28, the J call TRBJ1-1; 10 bases are a match to TRBD1. The V gene end was trimmed by 5 bases and the J gene end by 1 base; junction bases not matched to a gene: 4. CDR3 length equals 15 residues. From germline, CDR1 is MDHEN and CDR2 SYDVKM.

This chain connects TRBV27 to TRBJ2-3, with 12 bases lining up with TRBD2. This CDR3 contains 16 residues. Trimming removed 6 bases from V and 2 bases from J; junction bases left unmatched: 6. The V gene's germline CDR1 is MNHEY and CDR2 SMNVEV (reference sequence). The CDR3 sequence is CASSITSGRYTDTQYF. The CDR3 nucleotides are TGTGCCAGCAGCATAACTAGCGGGAGGTACACAGATACGCAGTATTTT.

The chain couples TRBV7-9 to TRBJ1-4; possibly TRBD1 for D (5 bases). Germline V CDR1 and CDR2: SEHNR, FQNEAQ (reference sequence). The length of the CDR3 is 16 residues. V shed 2 bases and J shed 8 bases, with 18 bases lying between them. The CDR3: CASSLLSAGYYEKLFF. The DNA for the CDR3 is TGTGCCAGCAGCTTATTGTCGGCAGGGTATTACGAAAAACTGTTTTTT.

About this clone itself: Other DNA sequences within the sample encode an identical CDR3. CDR3 DNA sequence: TGTGCCAGCAGCCAATCTCCGGGGAACTATGGCTACACCTTC. Residues: CASSQSPGNYGYTF. This chain connects TRBV16 to TRBJ1-2; D not resolved. Trimming cost V 0 bases and J 2 bases, with 7 bases left between them. CDR3 length: 14 residues. Germline CDR1 KGHSY, CDR2 FQNENV.

The chain has TRBV7-8 and TRBJ1-1; D may be TRBD1 (6 bases). The CDR3 length is 14 residues. From germline, CDR1 is SGHVS and CDR2 FQNEAQ. V lost 5 bases to trimming and J lost 7 bases, with 17 bases between them. CDR3 region: CASSAQGQSFEAFF. The CDR3 bases are TGTGCCAGCAGCGCACAAGGACAGTCTTTTGAAGCTTTCTTT.

To note about this clone: Distinct nucleotide sequences in the sample also encode this CDR3. V and J are TRBV2 and TRBJ2-1; the match to TRBD2 covers 15 bases. V shed 6 bases, J shed 1 base, and the junction held 1 base outside the gene matches. Germline V lookup: CDR1 SNHLY, CDR2 FYNNEI. The CDR3 runs to 16 residues. The CDR3 region is CASRGTSGRSYNEQFF. The CDR3 bases are TGTGCCAGCAGGGGGACTAGCGGGAGGTCCTACAATGAGCAGTTCTTC.

The V and J genes are TRBV28 and TRBJ2-7; perhaps D is TRBD1 or TRBD2 (5 bases each). Trimming stripped 10 bases from V and 6 bases from J, with 22 bases between. The germline gives CDR1 MDHEN, CDR2 SYDVKM. The CDR3 is 14 amino acids. In DNA form, the CDR3 reads TGTGCCACCAAACAGGCACTAGTAGGGACCGAGCAGTACTTC. Its protein product is CATKQALVGTEQYF.

The J gene is TRBJ2-1, the V gene TRBV7-2; 8 nucleotides align to TRBD2. Germline CDR1 is SGHTA and CDR2 is FQGNSA. V shed 2 bases, J shed 9 bases, and the junction held 9 bases outside the gene matches. This CDR3 region has 15 residues. CDR3 in DNA: TGTGCCAGCAGCTTAATTAGCGGGAAGGGAGGTGAGCAGTTCTTC. Translation gives CASSLISGKGGEQFF.

V usage is TRBV5-1 and J usage is TRBJ1-1, with D perhaps matching TRBD1 (6 bases). V dropped 1 base and J dropped 5 bases, with 15 bases sitting between them. The CDR3 is 15 amino acids. Germline CDR1 SGHRS, CDR2 YFSETQ. The CDR3 here is CASSLSPGATTEAFF. In DNA, the CDR3 is TGCGCCAGCAGCTTGTCGCCGGGGGCGACGACTGAAGCTTTCTTT.

The chain uses TRBV6-1 and TRBJ1-4; D call uncertain. CDR3 length: 13 amino acids. Germline V lookup: CDR1 MNHNS, CDR2 SASEGT. V lost 11 bases and J lost 8, with 18 bases in between. CDR3 sequence: CAAESPWEEKLFF. The CDR3 nucleotides are TGTGCCGCCGAGTCCCCGTGGGAGGAAAAACTGTTTTTT.

V usage is TRBV5-6 and J usage is TRBJ2-1, with 9 positions matching TRBD2. The CDR3 consists of 15 residues. Germline CDR1 SGHDT, CDR2 YYEEEE. The ends lost 3 bases at V and 2 bases at J; junction bases unmatched: 3. This CDR3 reads CASSWRLAAYNEQFF. The CDR3 DNA is TGTGCCAGCAGCTGGAGACTAGCGGCCTACAATGAGCAGTTCTTC.

The chain carries TRBV19 and TRBJ2-2; D is ambiguous. The germline V gene has CDR1 LNHDA and CDR2 SQIVND (reference sequence). V was shortened by 4 bases and J by 5 bases, with 8 bases between the two germline ends. The CDR3 runs 13 residues. The CDR3 region is CASSKTVTGELFF. The CDR3 DNA is TGTGCCAGTAGTAAAACAGTAACCGGGGAGCTGTTTTTT. Full variable domain (outside the CDR3, taken from reference TRBV19 and TRBJ2-2): DGGITQSPKYLFRKEGQNVTLSCEQNLNHDAMYWYRQDPGQGLRLIYYSQIVNDFQKGDIAEGYSVSREKKESFPLTVTSAQKNPTAFYLCASSKTVTGELFFGEGSRLTVL.